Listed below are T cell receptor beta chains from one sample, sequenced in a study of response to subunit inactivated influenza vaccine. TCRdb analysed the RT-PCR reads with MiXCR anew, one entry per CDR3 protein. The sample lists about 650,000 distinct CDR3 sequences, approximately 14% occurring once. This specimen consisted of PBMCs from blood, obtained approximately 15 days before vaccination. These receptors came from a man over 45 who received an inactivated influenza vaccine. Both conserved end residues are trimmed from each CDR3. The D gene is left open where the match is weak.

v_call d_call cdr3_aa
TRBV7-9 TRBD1 ASGNRDRTMNTEAF
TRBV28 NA ASKARLRGRAEAF
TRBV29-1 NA SATAHNEQF
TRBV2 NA ASSVAETQY
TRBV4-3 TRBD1 ASSQARDRNTEAF
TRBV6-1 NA ATMGGMNTEAF
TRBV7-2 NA ASIPLGQVAEAF
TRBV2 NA ASSGDGLSGNTIY
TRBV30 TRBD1 AWSHRGPTVF
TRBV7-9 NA ASSTYGRSANFGYT
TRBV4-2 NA ASSQDSGLSGETQY
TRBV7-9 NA ASSPIPLSYNEQF
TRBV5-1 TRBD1 ASRQTGGDEQF
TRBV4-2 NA ASSQTEHRSGELF
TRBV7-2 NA ASSPAYGNEQF
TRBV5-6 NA ASSLRGVWSRDYQDEQY
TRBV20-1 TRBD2 SARDRAGGNTDTQY
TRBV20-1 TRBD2 SARSSGRASYNEQF
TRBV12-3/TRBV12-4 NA ASSLPPRGVYYEQY
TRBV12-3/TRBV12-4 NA ASSLGIAASGDEQY
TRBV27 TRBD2 ASSLNSGRGDTQY
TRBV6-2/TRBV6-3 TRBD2 ASSYLGGGTYEQY
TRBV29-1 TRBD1 SATTGTGGGQPQH
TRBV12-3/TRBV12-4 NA ASSLRDPVSSYEQY
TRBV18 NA ASSPQGISPLH
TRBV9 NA ASSVDGGPRTGELF
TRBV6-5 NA ASSSRVTNYGYT
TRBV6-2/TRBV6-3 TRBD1 ASTLTSRTGQPLAGANVLT
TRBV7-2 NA ASSLKRTSGPYNEQF